The 32 T cell receptor beta chains listed next were all sequenced from one sample in a study of blood T cells in healthy people across ages. A sample-barcoded 5' primer and a J-beta primer mix were used in a second PCR of roughly 7 to 11 cycles. TCRdb fed the 5' RACE reads into MiXCR, producing one record per CDR3 protein. The sample records roughly 1.5 million distinct CDR3 sequences, approximately 43% being singletons. The material sequenced was blood. The receptors stem from a woman younger than 30 in good health.

This clonotype was found many times. This chain joins TRBV4-3 and TRBJ1-2; D unclear. Trimming took off 4 bases at V and 3 bases at J, with 15 bases between the two ends. The germline gives CDR1 LGHNA, CDR2 YSLEER. CDR3 length equals 15 residues. CDR3 bases: TGCGCCAGCAGCCCAGGAATAGGGTGGGACTATGGCTACACCTTC. Amino acid sequence: CASSPGIGWDYGYTF.

This clonotype was seen more than once but under ten times. V usage is TRBV20-1 and J usage is TRBJ1-2; D perhaps matches TRBD1 (5 bases). The CDR3 has 14 residues. The germline CDR1 and CDR2 sequences are DFQATT and SNEGSKA (reference sequence). Trimming left V 1 base short and J 3 bases short, with 12 bases between. CDR3 amino acids: CSARAFRADYGYTF. The DNA for the CDR3 is TGCAGTGCTAGAGCTTTCAGGGCGGACTATGGCTACACCTTC.

The rearrangement links TRBV9 to TRBJ2-7; D may be TRBD2 (6 bases). The CDR3 extends over 14 amino acids. Germline V gives CDR1 SGDLS, CDR2 YYNGEE. Deletions cut 1 base from V and 0 bases from J, with 8 bases between. The CDR3 DNA reads TGTGCCAGCAGCGTACTAGCGACCTCCTACGAGCAGTACTTC. Encoded protein: CASSVLATSYEQYF.

The chain couples TRBV20-1 to TRBJ2-2; D uncertain. The V gene lost 0 bases and the J gene lost 0 bases, with 8 bases spanning the gap. The CDR3 is made up of 15 amino acids. Per germline, CDR1 DFQATT and CDR2 SNEGSKA (reference sequence). CDR3 loop: CSAREDTPNTGELFF. The CDR3 DNA is TGCAGTGCTAGAGAAGACACGCCGAACACCGGGGAGCTGTTTTTT.

This clonotype was detected a few times. The V gene is TRBV29-1, the J gene TRBJ1-2; perhaps TRBD1 as D (6 bases). The CDR3 loop spans 12 amino acids. V lost 7 bases to trimming and J lost 3 bases, with 12 bases between them. Germline CDR1 reads SQVTM; CDR2 reads ANQGSEA. This CDR3 reads CSATPGDYGYTF. For the CDR3, the DNA is TGCAGCGCCACTCCAGGGGACTATGGCTACACCTTC. The full variable domain, its missing parts supplied by reference TRBV29-1 and TRBJ1-2, is SAVISQKPSRDICQRGTSLTIQCQVDSQVTMMFWYRQQPGQSLTLIATANQGSEATYESGFVIDKFPISRPNLTFSTLTVSNMSPEDSSIYLCSATPGDYGYTFGSGTRLTVV.

This clonotype was detected ten times or more. The genes are TRBV3-1 and TRBJ2-7; 13 bases align to TRBD2. V shed 1 base and J 7 bases; nucleotides not matched to a gene: 1. From germline, CDR1 is LGHDT and CDR2 YNNKEL (reference sequence). The CDR3 is 14 amino acids. The CDR3 sequence is CASSQGLAGGEQYF. CDR3 bases: TGTGCCAGCAGCCAAGGACTAGCGGGGGGTGAGCAGTACTTC.

The chain employs TRBV10-3 and TRBJ2-5, with D uncertain. The CDR3 consists of 14 residues. V was trimmed by 2 bases and J by 5 bases, leaving 12 bases between them. Germline V lookup: CDR1 ENHRY, CDR2 SYGVKD. DNA of the CDR3: TGTGCCATCAGTGAGCCGAGTTATACGGAGACCCAGTACTTC. Translation: CAISEPSYTETQYF.

The chain employs TRBV14 and TRBJ1-1; D might be TRBD1 (5 bases). V lost 0 bases and J lost 1, with 9 bases in between. The length of the CDR3 is 15 residues. Germline CDR1 SGHDN, CDR2 FVKESK. CDR3: CASSQDLGQNTEAFF. The CDR3 DNA follows: TGTGCCAGCAGCCAAGACCTCGGACAGAACACTGAAGCTTTCTTT.

The chain uses TRBV6-6 and TRBJ1-2, with a weak D call TRBD1 (5 bases). The CDR3 totals 15 residues. Germline V gene lookup returns CDR1 MNHNY and CDR2 SVGAGI (reference sequence). V shed 3 bases and J shed 0 bases, with 11 bases lying between them. CDR3 nucleotide sequence: TGTGCCAGCAGTTATGACAGAGTAACTAACTATGGCTACACCTTC. It encodes CASSYDRVTNYGYTF.

This clonotype was recorded many times. One junction end does not reproduce the germline sequence, and a read error may be involved. The chain recombines TRBV3-1 with TRBJ2-3; tentatively, D is TRBD1 (6 bases). This CDR3 is 11 amino acids long. Germline V gene sequence: CDR1 LGHDT, CDR2 YNNKEL (reference sequence). This CDR3 reads CASSQGGTQYF. DNA of the CDR3: TGCGCCAGCAGCCAAGGGGGTACGCAGTATTTT.

The CDR3 protein is CASRGALYTDTQYF. The CDR3 DNA is TGTGCCAGCAGGGGGGCACTTTACACAGATACGCAGTATTTT. The chain uses TRBV2 and TRBJ2-3; D is perhaps TRBD1 (6 bases). CDR1 and CDR2 from the germline V gene are SNHLY and FYNNEI. The CDR3 length is 14 residues. Trimming removed 6 bases at V and 2 bases at J, with 12 bases between.

The chain has TRBV6-2 or TRBV6-3 and TRBJ2-3, with D hard to call. The CDR3 sequence is 13 residues long. Trimming removed 6 bases from V and 1 base from J, with 8 bases in between. Germline V gene lookup returns CDR1 MNHEY and CDR2 SVGEGT. The chain's CDR3 is CASRYTGTDTQYF. CDR3 bases: TGTGCCAGCAGGTACACTGGCACAGATACGCAGTATTTT.

The chain joins TRBV24-1 to TRBJ2-2; the D gene is possibly TRBD2 (6 bases). From germline, CDR1 is KGHDR and CDR2 SFDVKD. V lost 4 bases, J lost 1 base, and 12 bases lay in between. This CDR3 contains 16 residues. The CDR3, as DNA: TGTGCCACCAGTGACCCGGGACTTTGGAACACCGGGGAGCTGTTTTTT. This gives the protein CATSDPGLWNTGELFF.

The sample holds one count of this clonotype. The V call is TRBV28, the J call TRBJ2-7, with 9 bases that match TRBD1. The CDR3 is 15 amino acids. V trimming: 4 bases; J trimming: 1 base; junction bases outside the gene matches: 5. The germline V gene encodes CDR1 MDHEN and CDR2 SYDVKM. This CDR3 is CASSSQGAISYEQYF. CDR3 DNA sequence: TGTGCCAGCAGTTCACAGGGGGCGATTTCCTACGAGCAGTACTTC.

This clonotype came up a few times. The chain uses TRBV10-3 and TRBJ2-3; 7 nucleotides agree with TRBD1. Germline trimming cut 8 bases from V and 2 bases from J; bases unmatched to any gene: 7. Germline assignment: CDR1 ENHRY and CDR2 SYGVKD. This CDR3 contains 14 residues. CDR3 sequence reads: CAISGDRNTDTQYF. The CDR3 nucleotides are TGTGCCATCTCTGGGGACAGAAACACAGATACGCAGTATTTT.

Only a few counts were recorded for this clonotype. The genes are TRBV10-3 and TRBJ1-4; 7 positions match TRBD1. CDR3 length: 13 amino acids. CDR1 and CDR2 from the germline V gene are ENHRY and SYGVKD. The ends lost 6 bases at V and 5 bases at J; junction bases unmatched: 3. The CDR3 here is CAISGTVNEKLFF. The CDR3 DNA reads as TGTGCCATCAGCGGGACAGTCAATGAAAAACTGTTTTTT.

J is TRBJ2-1 and V is TRBV9; possibly TRBD1 for D (6 bases). The J call may not be correct, given that the DNA end is closer to TRBJ2-7. CDR1 SGDLS and CDR2 YYNGEE come from the germline V gene. The CDR3 loop spans 14 amino acids. DNA for the CDR3: TGTGCCAGCAGCGACGGACAGCCCTACAATGAGCAGTACTTC. The encoded protein is CASSDGQPYNEQYF.

The sample holds a few counts of this clonotype. The chain employs TRBV20-1 and TRBJ1-1, with D possibly matching TRBD1 (6 bases). Between the trimmed V and J ends, which lost 1 base and 1 base, there was a span of 10 bases. The germline gives CDR1 DFQATT, CDR2 SNEGSKA (reference sequence). This CDR3 is 14 amino acids long. CDR3 in DNA: TGCAGTGCTAGAGGTCACAGGGCGAACACTGAAGCTTTCTTT. It codes for CSARGHRANTEAFF.

V is TRBV10-1 and J is TRBJ2-7; 12 nucleotides agree with TRBD2. This CDR3 comprises 14 residues. Germline V gives CDR1 WNHNN, CDR2 SYGVQD (reference sequence). The V and J ends lost 0 bases and 10 bases, in that order; junction bases with no gene match: 4. In nucleotides, the CDR3 is TGCGCCAGCAGTGAGTCCGGACTAGCGGGGCTCCAGTACTTC. Its translation: CASSESGLAGLQYF.

The table lists this clonotype with a few counts. The chain uses TRBV28 and TRBJ2-7; 11 bases match TRBD2. The germline CDR1 and CDR2 sequences are MDHEN and SYDVKM. The CDR3 is made up of 18 amino acids. V shed 2 bases and J 3 bases; nucleotides not matched to a gene: 12. The CDR3 sequence: CASSLEGRLLAGVYEQYF. The CDR3 coding sequence is TGTGCCAGCAGTTTAGAGGGGCGGCTACTAGCGGGAGTCTACGAGCAGTACTTC.

V usage is TRBV20-1 and J usage is TRBJ2-2; TRBD1 or TRBD2 may be the D gene (6 bases each). V lost 5 bases, J lost 6 bases, and 16 bases lay in between. The CDR3 extends over 14 amino acids. Germline V gene sequence: CDR1 DFQATT, CDR2 SNEGSKA (reference sequence). The CDR3 region has the DNA TGCAGTGCTTCCCCGAAGGGGGGTCCCGGGGAGCTGTTTTTT. The encoded protein is CSASPKGGPGELFF.

The chain carries TRBV12-3 or TRBV12-4 and TRBJ2-1; tentatively, D is TRBD2 (5 bases). The CDR3 is 13 amino acids. V was shortened by 6 bases and J by 13 bases, with 19 bases between the two germline ends. The CDR3 nucleotides are TGTGCCAGCAGACCCGGGATCCAAGAGACCCAGTTCTTC. It codes for CASRPGIQETQFF.

This rearrangement joins TRBV28 to TRBJ2-7; TRBD1 matches at 12 bases. The V gene end was trimmed by 6 bases and the J gene end by 6 bases; junction bases not matched to a gene: 9. CDR3 length: 15 amino acids. Looked up from germline, CDR1 is MDHEN and CDR2 is SYDVKM. The CDR3 loop reads CASSLGTGGLVEQYF. CDR3 in DNA: TGTGCCAGCAGCCTCGGGACAGGGGGCTTGGTCGAGCAGTACTTC.

In regard to this clonotype: At one end, the junction sequence differs from germline, possibly due to a read error. The rearrangement uses TRBV7-2 and TRBJ1-2; D ambiguous. The germline V gene has CDR1 SGHTA and CDR2 FQGNSA. This CDR3 contains 11 residues. The CDR3 DNA follows: TGTGCCAGCAGCTTGGACTATGACTACACCTTC. Amino acid sequence: CASSLDYDYTF.

The V gene is TRBV7-9, the J gene TRBJ2-1, with TRBD2 matching over 9 bases. CDR1 and CDR2 from the germline V gene are SEHNR and FQNEAQ (reference sequence). The CDR3 length is 14 residues. V shed 3 bases, J shed 8 bases, and the junction held 5 bases outside the gene matches. This chain's CDR3 is CASSFSSGNDEQFF. The CDR3 region has the DNA TGTGCCAGCAGCTTTTCTAGCGGGAACGATGAGCAGTTCTTC.

The table lists this clonotype with a few counts. This chain joins TRBV10-3 and TRBJ2-3; weak D call: TRBD2 (5 bases). CDR3 length equals 14 residues. Between the trimmed V and J ends, which lost 6 bases and 4 bases, there was a span of 14 bases. Germline loops: CDR1 ENHRY, CDR2 SYGVKD. CDR3 residues: CAIRDSLVPDTQYF. For the CDR3, the DNA is TGTGCCATCAGGGACTCCTTAGTACCAGATACGCAGTATTTT.

About this clonotype: The junction does not match germline at one end; this may be a read error. The chain recombines TRBV23-1 with TRBJ2-3; D is unresolved. TRBV23-1 is noted as an ORF with a role that remains uncertain. CDR3 length equals 19 residues. The CDR3 nucleotides are TGCGCCCGCAGTAAAGAGCCGAGACTTAACCTAACCAGCACAGATACGCAGTATTTT. Translating gives CARSKEPRLNLTSTDTQYF.

The J gene is TRBJ2-7, the V gene TRBV27, with 7 nucleotides matching TRBD1. Germline V gene data show CDR1 as MNHEY and CDR2 as SMNVEV (reference sequence). This CDR3 contains 13 residues. J lost 2 bases, V lost 5 bases, and 3 bases had no gene match. CDR3 protein: CASSGRGPYEQYF. The CDR3 nucleotides read TGTGCCAGCAGTGGAAGGGGGCCCTACGAGCAGTACTTC.

About this clonotype: A much larger clone differs by one base, so this may be a read error. The chain uses TRBV7-9 and TRBJ2-7; no firm D call. This CDR3 region has 14 residues. The germline V gene has CDR1 SEHNR and CDR2 FQNEAQ (reference sequence). The V end was cut by 5 bases, the J end by 8 bases, with 19 bases between. CDR3 residues: CASSPISVVGKQYF. CDR3 DNA: TGTGCCAGCAGCCCCATCAGTGTTGTTGGCAAGCAGTACTTC.

In this sample, this clonotype turned up a few times. The chain employs TRBV29-1 and TRBJ1-2, with D uncertain. Trimming removed 4 bases at V and 7 bases at J, with 10 bases between. The CDR3 has 11 amino acids. The germline V gene encodes CDR1 SQVTM and CDR2 ANQGSEA. In DNA, the CDR3 is TGCAGCGTTGCGGCCGCCGGTGGCTACACCTTC. It translates to CSVAAAGGYTF. Full variable domain (outside the CDR3, taken from reference TRBV29-1 and TRBJ1-2): SAVISQKPSRDICQRGTSLTIQCQVDSQVTMMFWYRQQPGQSLTLIATANQGSEATYESGFVIDKFPISRPNLTFSTLTVSNMSPEDSSIYLCSVAAAGGYTFGSGTRLTVV.

This chain's CDR3 is CASSWDGRNTGELFF. The CDR3 DNA sequence: TGTGCCAGCAGTTGGGACGGGAGAAACACCGGGGAGCTGTTTTTT. The J gene is TRBJ2-2, the V gene TRBV11-2, with D tentatively TRBD2 (6 bases). The CDR3 has 15 residues. Trimming took 6 bases from V and 2 from J, leaving 13 bases between them. Germline V gene sequence: CDR1 SGHAT, CDR2 FQNNGV.

The chain joins TRBV20-1 to TRBJ2-7; D unresolved. Trimming took 1 base from V and 7 from J, leaving 23 bases between them. This CDR3 comprises 16 residues. Germline CDR1 DFQATT, CDR2 SNEGSKA (reference sequence). The chain's CDR3 is CSARVSRSWSYNEQYF. Here the CDR3 DNA reads TGCAGTGCTAGAGTCTCTCGTAGCTGGTCCTACAATGAGCAGTACTTC.